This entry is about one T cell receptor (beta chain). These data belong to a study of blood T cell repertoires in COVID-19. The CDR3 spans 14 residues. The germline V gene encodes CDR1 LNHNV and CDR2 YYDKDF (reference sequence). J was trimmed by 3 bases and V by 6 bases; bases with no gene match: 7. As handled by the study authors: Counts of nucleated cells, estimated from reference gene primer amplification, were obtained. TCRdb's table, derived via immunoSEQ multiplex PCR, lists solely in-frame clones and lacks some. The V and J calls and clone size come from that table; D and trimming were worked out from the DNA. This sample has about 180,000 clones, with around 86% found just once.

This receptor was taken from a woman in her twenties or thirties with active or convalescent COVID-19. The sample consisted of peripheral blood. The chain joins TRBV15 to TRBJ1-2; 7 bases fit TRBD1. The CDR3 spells CATRPTGRDYGYTF. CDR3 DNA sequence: TGTGCCACCAGGCCGACAGGGCGAGACTATGGCTACACCTTC.